A single sample is the source of the 23 T cell receptor beta chains below, sequenced in a study of blood T cell repertoires in COVID-19. Libraries were prepared by immunoSEQ multiplex PCR; TCRdb keeps only in-frame clonotypes and omits some of them. The repertoire holds tens of thousands of clones, with roughly 76% as singletons. Input material: peripheral blood. The receptor set was obtained from an older man with active or convalescent COVID-19.

V is TRBV5-1 and J is TRBJ1-2; 8 bases line up with TRBD1. CDR1 and CDR2 (germline): SGHRS, YFSETQ. This CDR3 contains 17 residues. The V gene end was trimmed by 3 bases and the J gene end by 0 bases; junction bases not matched to a gene: 10. CDR3 in amino acids: CASSWGARGPANYGYTF. The CDR3 DNA follows: TGCGCCAGCAGCTGGGGGGCCAGGGGGCCGGCTAACTATGGCTACACCTTC. Full variable domain (rest looked up from reference TRBV5-1 and TRBJ1-2): KAGVTQTPRYLIKTRGQQVTLSCSPISGHRSVSWYQQTPGQGLQFLFEYFSETQRNKGNFPGRFSGRQFSNSRSEMNVSTLELGDSALYLCASSWGARGPANYGYTFGSGTRLTVV.

V and J are TRBV30 and TRBJ2-3; D not certain. Germline CDR1 reads GTSNPN; CDR2 reads SVGIG (reference sequence). The CDR3 runs to 15 residues. The ends were cut back, 5 bases at V and 0 bases at J, with 15 bases in the middle. Here the CDR3 reads CAWAHSSFSTDTQYF. DNA of the CDR3: TGTGCCTGGGCCCACTCCTCTTTTAGCACAGATACGCAGTATTTT.

This clone was recorded only once. This chain uses TRBV10-3 with TRBJ2-3; 8 positions agree with TRBD2. Trimming at V came to 4 bases and at J to 4 bases, leaving 7 bases not matched to a gene. This CDR3 has 15 amino acids. The germline V gene has CDR1 ENHRY and CDR2 SYGVKD. DNA of the CDR3: TGTGCCATCAGTGGACGGGCGGGGGGCCCAGATACGCAGTATTTT. This codes for CAISGRAGGPDTQYF.

The rearrangement joins TRBV5-1 to TRBJ2-7, with D maybe TRBD1 (6 bases). Between the trimmed V and J ends, which lost 0 bases and 1 base, there was a span of 11 bases. The CDR3 extends over 15 amino acids. The germline V gene encodes CDR1 SGHRS and CDR2 YFSETQ. This CDR3 is CASSLAADRSYEQYF. The CDR3 DNA is TGCGCCAGCAGCTTGGCCGCGGACAGATCCTACGAGCAGTACTTC.

The chain couples TRBV21-1 to TRBJ2-1; TRBD1 is the table's D call, not checked against the DNA. TRBV21-1 is reported as a pseudogene. There are 20 residues in the CDR3. CDR3 coding DNA: TGTGCCAGCAGCAAATGGGGGCCTCTAACAGGGTGGTGGCGCGAAGCTGAGCAGTTCTTC. Translating it yields CASSKWGPLTGWWREAEQFF.

The V and J genes are TRBV7-9 and TRBJ2-2; D is possibly TRBD1 (5 bases). V dropped 4 bases and J dropped 1 base, with 7 bases sitting between them. The CDR3 has 14 amino acids. From germline, CDR1 is SEHNR and CDR2 FQNEAQ (reference sequence). CDR3 DNA sequence: TGTGCCAGCAGCTCTCAGGGGAACACCGGGGAGCTGTTTTTT. This codes for CASSSQGNTGELFF.

In this sample, this clone turned up once. The chain recombines TRBV2 with TRBJ2-5; the D gene is possibly TRBD2 (5 bases). The CDR3 is 13 residues long. With 3 bases removed from V and 4 bases from J, the gap between germline ends came to 9 bases. Germline loops: CDR1 SNHLY, CDR2 FYNNEI. This chain's CDR3 is CASSDILGETQYF. The DNA for the CDR3 is TGTGCCAGCAGTGATATACTAGGAGAGACCCAGTACTTC.

This chain uses TRBV24-1 with TRBJ2-3; D gene unclear. The CDR3 extends over 12 amino acids. The germline V gene has CDR1 KGHDR and CDR2 SFDVKD. The V and J ends lost 6 bases and 1 base respectively, with 4 bases between them. The DNA of the CDR3 is TGTGCCACCAGTCCAGGCACAGATACGCAGTATTTT. It translates to CATSPGTDTQYF.

DNA for the CDR3: TGTGCCAGCACAGGGAACACAAGAGAGGAGCAGTTCTTC. Translation: CASTGNTREEQFF. V and J are TRBV6-6 and TRBJ2-1; tentatively, D is TRBD1 (5 bases). Germline assignment: CDR1 MNHNY and CDR2 SVGAGI (reference sequence). The CDR3 is 13 amino acids. Trimming removed 7 bases from V and 10 bases from J, with 17 bases in between.

The chain is built from TRBV19 and TRBJ1-3, with D hard to call. The CDR3 totals 14 residues. Trimming left V 6 bases short and J 5 bases short, with 14 bases between. CDR1 LNHDA and CDR2 SQIVND come from the germline V gene (reference sequence). CDR3 amino acids: CASSESYRRNTIYF. The CDR3 region has the DNA TGTGCCAGTAGCGAGTCGTACCGCCGAAACACCATATATTTT.

This clone was recorded once. This rearrangement joins TRBV6-6 to TRBJ2-6; 10 bases are a match to TRBD1. The germline V gene encodes CDR1 MNHNY and CDR2 SVGAGI (reference sequence). The CDR3 is 17 amino acids. Trimming at V came to 5 bases and at J to 0 bases, leaving 4 bases not matched to a gene. Here the CDR3 DNA reads TGTGCCAGCAGTCCAGGACAGGGGGGCTCTGGGGCCAACGTCCTGACTTTC. It yields the protein CASSPGQGGSGANVLTF.

The V call is TRBV2, the J call TRBJ2-7, with 7 positions matching TRBD2. V lost 4 bases to trimming and J lost 0 bases; unmatched junction nucleotides: 9. This CDR3 comprises 16 residues. Germline CDR1 is SNHLY and CDR2 is FYNNEI. This chain's CDR3 is CASSVASGSFSYEQYF. The CDR3 bases are TGTGCCAGCAGTGTTGCTAGCGGATCTTTCTCCTACGAGCAGTACTTC.

The chain couples TRBV5-1 to TRBJ1-2; D gene uncertain. CDR3 length equals 16 residues. V lost 0 bases and J lost 7, with 19 bases in between. The germline V gene encodes CDR1 SGHRS and CDR2 YFSETQ. The CDR3 DNA sequence: TGCGCCAGCAGCTTGGGGTATGGACTCCGTACAAGTGGCTACACCTTC. Amino acids: CASSLGYGLRTSGYTF.

This rearrangement joins TRBV3-1 (or the pseudogene TRBV3-2) to TRBJ2-7; 7 bases match TRBD1. Germline V gene data show CDR1 as LGHDT and CDR2 as YNNKEL (reference sequence). The V gene end was trimmed by 4 bases and the J gene end by 5 bases; junction bases not matched to a gene: 5. This CDR3 spans 13 amino acids. The CDR3 is CASSLQGMNEQYF. Written as DNA, the CDR3 is TGTGCCAGCAGCCTACAGGGGATGAACGAGCAGTACTTC.

This chain links TRBV19 with TRBJ1-5; D is unresolved. The CDR3 runs 15 residues. The ends were cut back, 7 bases at V and 4 bases at J, with 17 bases in the middle. Germline-derived CDR1 and CDR2 are LNHDA and SQIVND (reference sequence). The CDR3 loop reads CASTQRRGSNQPQHF. The CDR3, as DNA: TGTGCCAGTACCCAGAGGAGAGGGTCTAATCAGCCCCAGCATTTT.

In its sample, this clone was seen once. The V call is TRBV6-4, the J call TRBJ2-2; tentatively, D is TRBD1 (5 bases). The CDR3 length is 14 residues. Trimming removed 6 bases from V and 4 bases from J, with 12 bases in between. Germline loops: CDR1 MRHNA, CDR2 SNTAGT. The CDR3 nucleotides are TGTGCCAGCAGACGAGACAGCTCCACCGGGGAGCTGTTTTTT. Translating gives CASRRDSSTGELFF.

The sample holds one count of this clone. The CDR3 DNA is TGTGCCAGCAGCGCGGGGGGGCCGTACACCGGGGAGCTGTTTTTT. Translation: CASSAGGPYTGELFF. The chain is built from TRBV2 and TRBJ2-2; TRBD2 agrees at 9 bases. CDR3 size: 15 residues. V lost 6 bases and J lost 3; bases outside the gene matches: 5. Per germline, CDR1 SNHLY and CDR2 FYNNEI. Full variable domain (outside the CDR3, taken from reference TRBV2 and TRBJ2-2): EPEVTQTPSHQVTQMGQEVILRCVPISNHLYFYWYRQILGQKVEFLVSFYNNEISEKSEIFDDQFSVERPDGSNFTLKIRSTKLEDSAMYFCASSAGGPYTGELFFGEGSRLTVL.

This chain uses TRBV28 with TRBJ1-5, with a tentative D call TRBD1 (6 bases). The CDR3 runs 15 residues. Germline assignment: CDR1 MDHEN and CDR2 SYDVKM. Trimming left V 6 bases short and J 2 bases short, with 14 bases between. CDR3 coding DNA: TGTGCCAGCAGAGGGGGGGCGCGGGGCAATCAGCCCCAGCATTTT. The encoded protein is CASRGGARGNQPQHF. The whole variable domain, filled in from reference TRBV28 and TRBJ1-5, reads DVKVTQSSRYLVKRTGEKVFLECVQDMDHENMFWYRQDPGLGLRLIYFSYDVKMKEKGDIPEGYSVSREKKERFSLILESASTNQTSMYLCASRGGARGNQPQHFGDGTRLSIL.

The gene calls are TRBV28 and TRBJ2-5, with TRBD1 identical over 9 bases. This CDR3 has 15 residues. The J segment lost 2 bases and the V segment lost 6 bases, leaving 7 bases of the junction unmatched. CDR1 is MDHEN, CDR2 SYDVKM, per germline. In DNA, the CDR3 is TGTGCCAGCAGGGGGAGACAGGGGGGACAAGAGACCCAGTACTTC. This codes for CASRGRQGGQETQYF. Drawing the rest from reference TRBV28 and TRBJ2-5, the complete variable domain is DVKVTQSSRYLVKRTGEKVFLECVQDMDHENMFWYRQDPGLGLRLIYFSYDVKMKEKGDIPEGYSVSREKKERFSLILESASTNQTSMYLCASRGRQGGQETQYFGPGTRLLVL.

This clone appeared once. V and J are TRBV5-1 and TRBJ2-2; D ambiguous. The CDR3 totals 15 residues. Germline CDR1 and CDR2: SGHRS and YFSETQ. With 0 bases removed from V and 4 bases from J, the gap between germline ends came to 10 bases. The CDR3 spells CASSLGAPSTGELFF. DNA of the CDR3: TGCGCCAGCAGCTTGGGGGCCCCGAGCACCGGGGAGCTGTTTTTT.

This clone was recorded at least ten times. The rearrangement joins TRBV23-1 to TRBJ2-1, with TRBD2 matching over 7 bases. TRBV23-1 is identified as an open reading frame with a role that is uncertain. Trimming removed 5 bases from V and 7 bases from J; junction bases left unmatched: 11. The length of the CDR3 is 15 residues. CDR3: CASSKSRGVKNEQFF. CDR3 bases: TGCGCCAGCAGTAAGAGCCGGGGGGTGAAGAATGAGCAGTTCTTC.

The genes are TRBV7-8 and TRBJ2-1, with 10 bases that match TRBD2. The CDR3 is 16 residues long. V was pared by 4 bases and J by 9 bases, with 12 bases of the junction left unmatched. From germline, CDR1 is SGHVS and CDR2 FQNEAQ. CDR3 in DNA: TGTGCCAGCAGCTCCCGGCCAAGCGGGGGGGCCGGTGAGCAGTTCTTC. Translated, it gives CASSSRPSGGAGEQFF. Full variable domain (remainder filled in from reference TRBV7-8 and TRBJ2-1): GAGVSQSPRYKVAKRGQDVALRCDPISGHVSLFWYQQALGQGPEFLTYFQNEAQLDKSGLPSDRFFAERPEGSVSTLKIQRTQQEDSAVYLCASSSRPSGGAGEQFFGPGTRLTVL.

The chain joins TRBV19 to TRBJ1-5; 9 positions match TRBD1. CDR1 and CDR2 (germline): LNHDA, SQIVND (reference sequence). The CDR3 is 14 residues long. V dropped 4 bases and J dropped 4; count of bases not matched to a gene: 2. The CDR3 loop reads CASSRGTGNQPQHF. Written as DNA, the CDR3 is TGTGCCAGTAGTAGGGGGACAGGGAATCAGCCCCAGCATTTT. The whole variable domain, filled in from reference TRBV19 and TRBJ1-5, reads DGGITQSPKYLFRKEGQNVTLSCEQNLNHDAMYWYRQDPGQGLRLIYYSQIVNDFQKGDIAEGYSVSREKKESFPLTVTSAQKNPTAFYLCASSRGTGNQPQHFGDGTRLSIL.